The 6 T cell receptor beta chains reported below all come from one sample, sequenced in a study of T cell changes during pregnancy in multiple sclerosis. Here immunoSEQ multiplex PCR was the method, and the copy in TCRdb shows in-frame clones only, minus some. The table records tens of thousands of clones, around nine tenths of them present only once. Sequencing was performed on CD4+ T cells from peripheral blood mononuclear cells, taken in the first trimester of pregnancy. All receptors come from a female donor with multiple sclerosis, enrolled in a pregnancy study.

The chain has TRBV6-5 and TRBJ2-5; TRBD2 aligns across 8 bases. The germline CDR1 and CDR2 sequences are MNHEY and SVGAGI. The CDR3 covers 14 residues. Germline trimming cut 7 bases from V and 2 bases from J; bases unmatched to any gene: 6. The CDR3 is CASKISGAQETQYF. The CDR3 nucleotides are TGTGCCAGCAAAATTAGCGGGGCACAAGAGACCCAGTACTTC.

The chain links TRBV5-1 to TRBJ2-1, with 8 bases that match TRBD1. V shed 2 bases, J shed 6 bases, and the junction held 10 bases outside the gene matches. CDR3 length: 16 residues. Germline CDR1 SGHRS, CDR2 YFSETQ. The DNA of the CDR3 is TGCGCCAGCAGCTTAGGGGACAGGTCCCTAGGCAATGAGCAGTTCTTC. This sequence encodes CASSLGDRSLGNEQFF.

This chain links TRBV19 with TRBJ1-1, with TRBD1 matching over 9 bases. Germline CDR1 reads LNHDA; CDR2 reads SQIVND (reference sequence). V was clipped by 5 bases and J by 0 bases; unmatched bases: 1. The CDR3 sequence is 14 residues long. In DNA form, the CDR3 reads TGTGCCAGTAGTCGGGACAGGGTGAACACTGAAGCTTTCTTT. Amino acids: CASSRDRVNTEAFF.

This chain links TRBV5-1 with TRBJ2-1; 7 bases line up with TRBD1. The germline gives CDR1 SGHRS, CDR2 YFSETQ. V was pared by 1 base and J by 7 bases, with 8 bases of the junction left unmatched. This CDR3 spans 15 amino acids. The CDR3 sequence: CASSLYRDSRNEQFF. The DNA for the CDR3 is TGCGCCAGCAGCTTGTACCGGGACAGTCGGAATGAGCAGTTCTTC.

The V call is TRBV9, the J call TRBJ1-3; D is undetermined. The CDR3 extends over 15 amino acids. Germline V gene data show CDR1 as SGDLS and CDR2 as YYNGEE. V gave up 3 bases and J gave up 3 bases, with 13 bases separating them. This chain's CDR3 is CASSAEDTYGNTIYF. The CDR3 nucleotides read TGTGCCAGCAGCGCGGAAGACACTTATGGAAACACCATATATTTT.

The chain carries TRBV4-2 and TRBJ2-4; D is ambiguous. CDR3 size: 15 residues. Looked up from germline, CDR1 is LGHNA and CDR2 is YNFKEQ. The germline V and J ends were trimmed by 0 bases and 0 bases, with 6 bases remaining between them. The CDR3 is CASSQDLPAKNIQYF. The CDR3 DNA reads as TGTGCCAGCAGCCAAGATCTACCAGCCAAAAACATTCAGTACTTC.